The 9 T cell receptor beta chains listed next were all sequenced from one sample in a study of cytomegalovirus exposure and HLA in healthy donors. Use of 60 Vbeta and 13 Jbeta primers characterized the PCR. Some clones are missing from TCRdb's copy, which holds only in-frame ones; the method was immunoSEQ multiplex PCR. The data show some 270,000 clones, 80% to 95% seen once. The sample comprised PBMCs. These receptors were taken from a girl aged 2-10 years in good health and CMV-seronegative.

The CDR3 reads CASSLGLAGTGELFF. CDR3 nucleotide sequence: TGTGCCAGCAGCTTAGGACTAGCAGGAACCGGGGAGCTGTTTTTT. The chain combines TRBV7-2 with TRBJ2-2, with TRBD2 matching over 7 bases. Germline assignment: CDR1 SGHTA and CDR2 FQGNSA. The V segment lost 1 base and the J segment 5 bases; nucleotides outside the gene matches: 4. The CDR3 is 15 residues long.

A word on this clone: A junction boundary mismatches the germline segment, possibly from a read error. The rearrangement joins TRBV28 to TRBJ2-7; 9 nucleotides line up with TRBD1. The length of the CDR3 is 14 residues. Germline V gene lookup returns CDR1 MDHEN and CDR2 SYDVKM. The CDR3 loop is CASRDRGLGYEQYF. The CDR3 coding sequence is TGTGCCAGCAGGGACAGGGGCCTGGGCTACGAGCAATACTTC.

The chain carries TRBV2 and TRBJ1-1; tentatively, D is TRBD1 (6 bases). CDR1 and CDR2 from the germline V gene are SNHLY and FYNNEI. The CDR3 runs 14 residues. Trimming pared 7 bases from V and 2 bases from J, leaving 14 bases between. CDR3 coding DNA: TGTGCCAGCACCCACCGGACAGACAACACTGAAGCTTTCTTT. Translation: CASTHRTDNTEAFF.

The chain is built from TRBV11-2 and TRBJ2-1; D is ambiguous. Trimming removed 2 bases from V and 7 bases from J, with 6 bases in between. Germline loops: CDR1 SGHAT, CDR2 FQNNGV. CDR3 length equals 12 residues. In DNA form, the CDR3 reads TGTGCCAGCAGCTTATACGGTAATGAGCAGTTCTTC. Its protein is CASSLYGNEQFF.

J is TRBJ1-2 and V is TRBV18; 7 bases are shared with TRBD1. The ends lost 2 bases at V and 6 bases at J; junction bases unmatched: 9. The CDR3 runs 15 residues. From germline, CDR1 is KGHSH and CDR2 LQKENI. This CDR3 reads CASSPSYDREDGYTF. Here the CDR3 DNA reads TGTGCCAGCTCACCATCCTACGACAGGGAAGATGGCTACACCTTC.

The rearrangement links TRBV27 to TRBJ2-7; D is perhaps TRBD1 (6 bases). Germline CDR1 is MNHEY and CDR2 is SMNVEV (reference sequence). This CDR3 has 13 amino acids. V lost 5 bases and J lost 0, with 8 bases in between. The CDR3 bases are TGTGCCAGCAGTAACAGGGTCTCCTACGAGCAGTACTTC. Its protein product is CASSNRVSYEQYF.

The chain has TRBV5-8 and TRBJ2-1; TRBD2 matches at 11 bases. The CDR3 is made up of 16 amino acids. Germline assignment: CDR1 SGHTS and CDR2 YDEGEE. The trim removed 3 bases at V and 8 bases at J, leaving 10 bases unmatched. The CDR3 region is CASSSLGLAGQYEQFF. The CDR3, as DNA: TGTGCCAGCAGCTCCCTTGGACTAGCGGGCCAGTATGAGCAGTTCTTC.

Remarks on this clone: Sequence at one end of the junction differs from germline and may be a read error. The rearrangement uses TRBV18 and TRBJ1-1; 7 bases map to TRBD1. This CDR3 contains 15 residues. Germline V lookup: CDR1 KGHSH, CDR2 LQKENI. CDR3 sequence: CASSPQGSLNTEAFF. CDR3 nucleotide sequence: TGTGCCAGCTCCCCACAGGGGTCCCTGAACACTGAAGCTTTCTTT.

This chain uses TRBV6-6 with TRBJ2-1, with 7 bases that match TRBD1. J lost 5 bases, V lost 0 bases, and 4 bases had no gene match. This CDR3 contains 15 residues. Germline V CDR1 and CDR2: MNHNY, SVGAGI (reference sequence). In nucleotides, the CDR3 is TGTGCCAGCAGTTACTCGACAGGGCCCCACAATGAGCAGTTCTTC. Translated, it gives CASSYSTGPHNEQFF.